This paragraph covers one T cell receptor (beta chain) sequence. The CDR3 covers 13 residues. V trimming: 6 bases; J trimming: 2 bases; junction bases outside the gene matches: 1. CDR1 and CDR2 from the germline V gene are KGHSH and LQKENI. This sample was included in a study of blood T cell repertoires in COVID-19. Looking at the study overall: Samples representing acute and convalescent COVID-19 were sourced from the United States, Italy and Spain.

The method was immunoSEQ multiplex PCR; TCRdb's version includes in-frame clones alone and lacks a portion of them. This sample yields 150,000 to 200,000 clones, of which approximately 83% are seen a single time; nearly 8.5% belongs to the top ten. The specimen sequenced was peripheral blood. The rearrangement uses TRBV18 and TRBJ1-2, with TRBD1 matching over 9 bases. This receptor was identified in a man in his sixties with acute or convalescent COVID-19. This CDR3 is CASSDRGNYGYTF. The DNA for the CDR3 is TGTGCCAGCTCCGACAGGGGGAACTATGGCTACACCTTC.